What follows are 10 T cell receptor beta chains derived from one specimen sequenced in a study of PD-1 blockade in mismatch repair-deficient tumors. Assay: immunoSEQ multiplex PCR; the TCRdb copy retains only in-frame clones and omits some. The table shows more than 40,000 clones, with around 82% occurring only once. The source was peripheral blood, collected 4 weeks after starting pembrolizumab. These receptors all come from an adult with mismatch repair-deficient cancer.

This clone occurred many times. CDR3 in amino acids: CASSYSGTSSYEQYF. DNA for the CDR3: TGTGCCAGCAGTTACTCCGGGACTAGCTCCTACGAGCAGTACTTC. This rearrangement joins TRBV6-5 to TRBJ2-7; 8 bases align to TRBD2. The CDR3 length is 15 residues. With 0 bases clipped from V and 0 bases from J, the junction kept 1 base outside the gene matches. Germline V gene lookup returns CDR1 MNHEY and CDR2 SVGAGI.

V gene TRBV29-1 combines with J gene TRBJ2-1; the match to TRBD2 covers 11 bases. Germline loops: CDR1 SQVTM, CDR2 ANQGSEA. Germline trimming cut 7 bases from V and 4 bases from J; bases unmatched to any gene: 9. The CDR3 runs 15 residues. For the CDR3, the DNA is TGCAGCGCCAAAACTAGCGGGAGTAGATACAATGAGCAGTTCTTC. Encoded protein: CSAKTSGSRYNEQFF.

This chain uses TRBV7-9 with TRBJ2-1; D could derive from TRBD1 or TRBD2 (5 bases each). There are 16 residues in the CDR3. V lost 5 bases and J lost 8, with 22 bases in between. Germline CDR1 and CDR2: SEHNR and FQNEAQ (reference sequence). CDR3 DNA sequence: TGTGCCAGCAGCAGACTCTCGGGGAAGGGGTTCGATGAGCAGTTCTTC. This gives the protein CASSRLSGKGFDEQFF.

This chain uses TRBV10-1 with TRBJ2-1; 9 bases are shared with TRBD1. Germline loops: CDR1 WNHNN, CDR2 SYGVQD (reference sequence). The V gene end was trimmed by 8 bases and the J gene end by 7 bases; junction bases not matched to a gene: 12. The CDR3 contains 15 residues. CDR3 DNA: TGCGCCAGCGGGCCGGACAGGGGCCTTGGAAATGAGCAGTTCTTC. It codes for CASGPDRGLGNEQFF.

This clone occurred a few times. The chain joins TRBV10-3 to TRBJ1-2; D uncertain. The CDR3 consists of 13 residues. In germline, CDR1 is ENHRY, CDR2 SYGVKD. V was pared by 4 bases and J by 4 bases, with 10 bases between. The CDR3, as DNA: TGTGCCATCAGTGGTGCACGGACCTATGGCTACACCTTC. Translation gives CAISGARTYGYTF.

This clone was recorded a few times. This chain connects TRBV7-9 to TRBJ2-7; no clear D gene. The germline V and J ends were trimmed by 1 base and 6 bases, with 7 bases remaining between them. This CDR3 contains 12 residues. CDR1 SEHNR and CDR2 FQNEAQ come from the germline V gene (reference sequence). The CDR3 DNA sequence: TGTGCCAGCAGCTTAGAGGTCACCGAGCAGTACTTC. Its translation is CASSLEVTEQYF.

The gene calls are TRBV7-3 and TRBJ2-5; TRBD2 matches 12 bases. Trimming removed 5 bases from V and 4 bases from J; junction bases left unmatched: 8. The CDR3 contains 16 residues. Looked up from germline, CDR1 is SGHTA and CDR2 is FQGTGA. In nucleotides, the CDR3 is TGTGCCAGCAGCCCGAGGGGACTAGCGGGTGGAGAGACCCAGTACTTC. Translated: CASSPRGLAGGETQYF.

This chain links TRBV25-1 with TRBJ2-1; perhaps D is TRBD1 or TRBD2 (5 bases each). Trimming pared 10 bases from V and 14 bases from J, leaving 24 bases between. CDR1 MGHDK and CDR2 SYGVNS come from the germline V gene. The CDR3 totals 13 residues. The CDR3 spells CATSTQGWGNEFF. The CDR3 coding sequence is TGTGCCACCTCTACCCAGGGTTGGGGGAATGAGTTCTTC.

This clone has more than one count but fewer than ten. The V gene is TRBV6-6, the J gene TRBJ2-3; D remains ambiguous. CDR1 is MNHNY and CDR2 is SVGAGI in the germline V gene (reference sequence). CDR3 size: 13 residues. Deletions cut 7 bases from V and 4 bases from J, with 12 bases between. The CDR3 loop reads CASTLDLADTQYF. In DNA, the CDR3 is TGTGCCAGCACTCTAGACTTGGCAGATACGCAGTATTTT.

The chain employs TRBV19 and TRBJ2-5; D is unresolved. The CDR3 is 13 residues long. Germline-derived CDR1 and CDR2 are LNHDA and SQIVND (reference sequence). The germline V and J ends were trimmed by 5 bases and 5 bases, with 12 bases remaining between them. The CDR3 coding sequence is TGTGCCAGTAGTGGGTCACTTTCGGAGACCCAGTACTTC. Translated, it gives CASSGSLSETQYF.